The TCR beta chain under discussion was sequenced for a study of radiotherapy plus CTLA-4 blockade in lung cancer. The trim removed 4 bases at V and 1 base at J, leaving 1 base unmatched. CDR3 size: 13 residues. Germline assignment: CDR1 SGHRS and CDR2 YFSETQ. Some clones are missing from TCRdb's copy, which holds only in-frame ones; the method was immunoSEQ multiplex PCR. This sample has tens of thousands of clones, with roughly 85% found just once. The origin of this receptor is a human donor with non-small cell lung cancer who had a complete response to radiotherapy plus ipilimumab. The chain employs TRBV5-1 and TRBJ1-2, with 7 bases lining up with TRBD1. Specimen: peripheral blood, collected from a patient treated with radiotherapy plus ipilimumab. The CDR3 bases are TGCGCCAGCAGCCGGGACAGTAACTATGGCTACACCTTC. It encodes CASSRDSNYGYTF.